The 21 T cell receptor beta chains presented below share a single source sample, sequenced in a study of T cells in Graves' hyperthyroidism and ophthalmopathy. Authors of the study amplified TCR beta CDR3 regions from RNA transcripts. A set of HTBI primers served as the primers for a first-round RT-PCR of the TCR CDR3. Each CDR3 protein is one row after TCRdb ran MiXCR on the multiplex PCR reads. The sample lists hundreds of thousands of distinct CDR3 sequences; roughly 20% were seen once. Sequencing used blood. The source is a young man with Graves' ophthalmopathy.

The chain recombines TRBV6-1 with TRBJ2-1; no definite D call. V lost 5 bases and J 5 bases, leaving 19 bases between the germline ends. The germline V gene encodes CDR1 MNHNS and CDR2 SASEGT. The CDR3 is 16 residues long. The CDR3 here is CASSSFPGSGNNEQFF. The CDR3 region has the DNA TGTGCCAGCAGTTCGTTTCCGGGCTCAGGTAACAATGAGCAGTTCTTC.

The V gene is TRBV12-3 or TRBV12-4, the J gene TRBJ2-3, with D possibly called TRBD1 or TRBD2 (5 bases each). Trimming pared 7 bases from V and 2 bases from J, leaving 13 bases between. This CDR3 has 14 residues. The CDR3 DNA reads TGTGCCAGCAAATGGGACCCCCTCACAGATACGCAGTATTTT. Translation: CASKWDPLTDTQYF.

There are many counts of this clonotype. The rearrangement uses TRBV12-3 or TRBV12-4 and TRBJ1-2; 7 bases match TRBD1. After removal of 5 bases from V and 7 bases from J, the junction contained 10 bases not matched to a gene. The CDR3 is 14 amino acids. This CDR3 reads CASSIRTGSRGYTF. The CDR3 DNA is TGTGCCAGCAGTATTCGGACAGGCAGTCGTGGCTACACCTTC.

The chain joins TRBV6-6 to TRBJ2-1; the match to TRBD1 covers 10 bases. From germline, CDR1 is MNHNY and CDR2 SVGAGI (reference sequence). J gave up 12 bases and V 1 base, and 3 bases lay outside the gene matches. CDR3 length: 13 amino acids. The CDR3: CASSYLTGGAQFF. DNA for the CDR3: TGTGCCAGCAGTTACTTGACAGGGGGCGCGCAGTTCTTC.

This clonotype has more than one count but fewer than ten. This chain connects TRBV13 to TRBJ2-2; D tentatively fits TRBD1 or TRBD2 (5 bases each). The germline gives CDR1 PRHDT, CDR2 FYEKMQ (reference sequence). The CDR3 has 15 amino acids. Between the trimmed V and J ends, which lost 3 bases and 5 bases, there was a span of 13 bases. The CDR3 here is CASSLGRVWTGELFF. For the CDR3, the DNA is TGTGCCAGCAGCTTGGGGCGGGTCTGGACCGGGGAGCTGTTTTTT. The entire variable domain, with the rest obtained from reference TRBV13 and TRBJ2-2, is as follows: AAGVIQSPRHLIKEKRETATLKCYPIPRHDTVYWYQQGPGQDPQFLISFYEKMQSDKGSIPDRFSAQQFSDYHSELNMSSLELGDSALYFCASSLGRVWTGELFFGEGSRLTVL.

The chain has TRBV6-5 and TRBJ2-2; 11 nucleotides agree with TRBD1. After removal of 2 bases from V and 6 bases from J, the junction contained 5 bases not matched to a gene. CDR1 MNHEY and CDR2 SVGAGI come from the germline V gene. The CDR3 sequence is 16 residues long. The DNA for the CDR3 is TGTGCCAGCAGTTACGGGACAGGGGGTAGCGCCGGGGAGCTGTTTTTT. The encoded protein is CASSYGTGGSAGELFF.

The sample holds many counts of this clonotype. The gene calls are TRBV10-3 and TRBJ2-3, with D unclear. This CDR3 spans 13 amino acids. The ends were cut back, 7 bases at V and 6 bases at J, with 14 bases in the middle. CDR1 is ENHRY and CDR2 is SYGVKD in the germline V gene. The chain's CDR3 is CAIMATPRDTQYF. The CDR3 DNA reads as TGTGCCATCATGGCTACCCCCCGGGATACGCAGTATTTT.

At least ten counts were recorded for this clonotype. The chain joins TRBV13 to TRBJ2-7; 7 nucleotides line up with TRBD2. The ends lost 5 bases at V and 3 bases at J; junction bases unmatched: 7. The CDR3 spans 14 residues. The germline CDR1 and CDR2 sequences are PRHDT and FYEKMQ (reference sequence). In DNA form, the CDR3 reads TGTGCCAGCAGCCTCCCGGGGGAGGGCTACGAGCAGTACTTC. It is translated as CASSLPGEGYEQYF.

This clonotype was counted a few times. V gene TRBV3-1 combines with J gene TRBJ1-6; possible D gene TRBD1, 5 bases. Germline V gene sequence: CDR1 LGHDT, CDR2 YNNKEL (reference sequence). V was cut by 2 bases and J by 9 bases, with 20 bases left in between. The CDR3 contains 17 residues. The DNA of the CDR3 is TGTGCCAGCAGCCAAACATCCGGGGGATCGTTTCGTTCACCCCTCCACTTT. It codes for CASSQTSGGSFRSPLHF.

This clonotype was counted only a few times. The chain carries TRBV7-9 and TRBJ1-1; D unclear. Germline V CDR1 and CDR2: SEHNR, FQNEAQ (reference sequence). Between the trimmed V and J ends, which lost 5 bases and 0 bases, there was a span of 10 bases. The CDR3 has 14 residues. CDR3 region: CASSVGRLNTEAFF. CDR3 nucleotides: TGTGCCAGCAGCGTTGGACGGCTGAACACTGAAGCTTTCTTT.

This clonotype showed up just once. V usage is TRBV12-3 or TRBV12-4 and J usage is TRBJ2-7; 7 bases map to TRBD2. The closer fit of TRBJ2-1 to the DNA end suggests the J call may be wrong. The CDR3 is 14 residues long. The CDR3 region is CASSLDGGSYEQFF. As DNA, the CDR3 is TGTGCCAGCAGTTTAGACGGGGGGTCCTACGAGCAGTTCTTC.

Written as DNA, the CDR3 is TGTGCCACCGGTACCCGGGAGTTCCCTGAAGCTTTCTTT. This translates into CATGTREFPEAFF. The chain is built from TRBV15 and TRBJ1-1; no firm D call. The V and J ends lost 8 bases and 6 bases respectively, with 16 bases between them. CDR3 length: 13 amino acids. The V gene's germline CDR1 is LNHNV and CDR2 YYDKDF (reference sequence).

This chain joins TRBV19 and TRBJ1-2; tentatively, D is TRBD1 (5 bases). This CDR3 spans 17 amino acids. CDR1 and CDR2 (germline): LNHDA, SQIVND (reference sequence). The V end lost 6 bases, the J end lost 0 bases, and 20 bases lay between the germline ends. The CDR3 sequence: CASRPWAMGEANYGYTF. DNA for the CDR3: TGTGCCAGTAGACCCTGGGCCATGGGGGAAGCTAACTATGGCTACACCTTC.

This clonotype was found many times. This chain joins TRBV3-1 and TRBJ2-3; D gene unclear. Germline CDR1 LGHDT, CDR2 YNNKEL (reference sequence). This CDR3 comprises 15 residues. The germline V and J ends were trimmed by 0 bases and 2 bases, with 9 bases remaining between them. In DNA form, the CDR3 reads TGTGCCAGCAGCCAAGAGACGGGCTACACAGATACGCAGTATTTT. Translation: CASSQETGYTDTQYF.

This clonotype was detected a few times. The chain links TRBV10-3 to TRBJ2-2; TRBD2 agrees at 13 bases. J was trimmed by 5 bases and V by 6 bases; bases with no gene match: 9. Looked up from germline, CDR1 is ENHRY and CDR2 is SYGVKD. The CDR3 is 17 residues long. The CDR3 here is CAIRPGLAGEGTGELFF. CDR3 in DNA: TGTGCCATCAGACCCGGACTAGCGGGAGAGGGGACCGGGGAGCTGTTTTTT.

Notes on this clonotype: A much larger clone sits a single nucleotide away, making a read error possible. This sequence joins TRBV11-2 and TRBJ1-5; D ambiguous. There are 14 residues in the CDR3. Germline CDR1 SGHAT, CDR2 FQNNGV. The CDR3 DNA reads TGTACCAGCAGCCTCCCTGGACGGGAGCAGCCCCAGCATTTT. Its translation: CTSSLPGREQPQHF.

The chain combines TRBV29-1 with TRBJ2-5; D not certain. Between the trimmed V and J ends, which lost 2 bases and 3 bases, there was a span of 22 bases. This CDR3 has 17 amino acids. Germline-derived CDR1 and CDR2 are SQVTM and ANQGSEA. In DNA form, the CDR3 reads TGCAGCGTTGAACGGCCCTTGGTAGCCAGCCAGAAAGAGACCCAGTACTTC. It translates to CSVERPLVASQKETQYF.

The chain links TRBV20-1 to TRBJ2-3, with D perhaps TRBD1 (7 bases). The V end was cut by 3 bases, the J end by 4 bases, with 14 bases between. CDR1 is DFQATT and CDR2 is SNEGSKA in the germline V gene (reference sequence). The CDR3 runs to 14 residues. CDR3 coding DNA: TGCAGTGCTAGTCGGCAGGGGGGACCAGATACGCAGTATTTT. It encodes CSASRQGGPDTQYF.

This clonotype was picked up one time. This may stem from a read error, because a much larger clone lies one nucleotide away. The V and J genes are TRBV7-2 and TRBJ1-3; 7 nucleotides line up with TRBD1. Germline V gene data show CDR1 as SGHTA and CDR2 as FQGNSA. This CDR3 has 14 amino acids. The CDR3 sequence is CDSRFPGQGNTIYF. Here the CDR3 DNA reads TGTGACAGCAGATTTCCGGGACAGGGAAACACCATATATTTT.

This clonotype came up many times. V gene TRBV5-1 combines with J gene TRBJ2-5; D ambiguous. CDR1 is SGHRS and CDR2 is YFSETQ in the germline V gene. V lost 1 base and J 5 bases, leaving 12 bases between the germline ends. CDR3 length equals 14 residues. CDR3 loop: CASSLRTAGETQYF. In DNA, the CDR3 is TGCGCCAGCAGCTTGCGGACGGCCGGGGAGACCCAGTACTTC.

This clonotype was seen a few times. The rearrangement links TRBV27 to TRBJ2-1; D gene ambiguous. The length of the CDR3 is 13 residues. Germline CDR1 reads MNHEY; CDR2 reads SMNVEV (reference sequence). Trimming took off 2 bases at V and 9 bases at J, with 11 bases between the two ends. DNA for the CDR3: TGTGCCAGCAGTTTAAGATCGGGTGCTGAGCAGTTCTTC. It translates to CASSLRSGAEQFF.